The clone carrying this TCR beta chain was counted many times. The antigen is not known. Uncontrolled infection, other autoimmune disease, pregnancy or lactation led to exclusion. The sample is drawn from a study of T cells in Graves' hyperthyroidism and ophthalmopathy. Germline V gene data show CDR1 as MNHEY and CDR2 as SVGEGT. The CDR3 length is 14 residues. Losses at the gene ends were 6 bases for V and 7 bases for J; bases not matched to a gene: 8. Amplified regions were TCR beta CDR3 sequences from RNA transcripts. The HTBI primer set was used in a first-round RT-PCR of the TCR CDR3. TCRdb recomputed calls from the multiplex PCR reads with MiXCR, one row per CDR3 protein. The sample has approximately 620,000 distinct CDR3 sequences; about 14% are singletons. Study results and limitations: Ophthalmopathy was identified by the model a median about 6.8 months ahead of onset.

The clonotype was recovered from a woman in her twenties or thirties with Graves' hyperthyroidism that later progressed to Graves' ophthalmopathy. The sequenced material came from blood. The chain combines TRBV6-2 or TRBV6-3 with TRBJ2-1, with TRBD1 matching over 8 bases. The CDR3 DNA is TGTGCCAGCAGACCTTCCAGGGGGCGAAATGAGCAGTTCTTC. As protein: CASRPSRGRNEQFF.